These 19 T cell receptor beta chains were sequenced from one sample in a study of CD8 T cells in ankylosing spondylitis. Antigens of these TCRs are unknown. TCRdb fed the 5' RACE reads into MiXCR, producing one record per CDR3 protein. The table includes some 800,000 distinct CDR3 sequences, 12% detected once. Study observations and caveats: There was a TCR beta motif, made of several highly homologous variants, that appeared characteristic of ankylosing spondylitis blood.

The sample was blood, either unsorted or a sorted T cell fraction (not recorded which). The source of these receptors is a male donor with ankylosing spondylitis.

In this sample, this clonotype turned up a few times. This chain uses TRBV6-2 or TRBV6-3 with TRBJ1-3; no definite D call. The CDR3 spans 16 residues. Trimming removed 1 base at V and 0 bases at J, with 10 bases between. Germline CDR1 is MNHEY and CDR2 is SVGEGT. The CDR3 region is CASSYFPRSSGNTIYF. CDR3 DNA sequence: TGTGCCAGCAGTTACTTCCCGCGGAGCTCTGGAAACACCATATATTTT.

This clonotype has only a few counts. V and J are TRBV20-1 and TRBJ1-2; D unresolved. The CDR3 loop spans 13 amino acids. With 5 bases removed from V and 2 bases from J, the gap between germline ends came to 12 bases. Germline CDR1 is DFQATT and CDR2 is SNEGSKA (reference sequence). CDR3: CSALRGSNYGYTF. In nucleotides, the CDR3 is TGCAGTGCTCTCCGGGGATCCAACTATGGCTACACCTTC.

V gene TRBV4-3 combines with J gene TRBJ1-1; D perhaps matches TRBD1 (5 bases). V was pared by 6 bases and J by 0 bases, with 20 bases between. The CDR3 has 17 amino acids. The germline gives CDR1 LGHNA, CDR2 YSLEER. The CDR3 loop reads CASSRAGTLIMNTEAFF. CDR3 in DNA: TGCGCCAGCAGTCGCGCCGGGACTTTAATCATGAACACTGAAGCTTTCTTT.

V gene TRBV20-1 combines with J gene TRBJ2-5; D gene ambiguous. V lost 5 bases, J lost 0 bases, and 10 bases lay in between. Germline assignment: CDR1 DFQATT and CDR2 SNEGSKA (reference sequence). The CDR3 runs to 13 residues. CDR3 protein: CSAQWVNQETQYF. CDR3 bases: TGCAGTGCTCAGTGGGTAAACCAAGAGACCCAGTACTTC.

The chain combines TRBV20-1 with TRBJ2-5; D is possibly TRBD2 (5 bases). Germline lookup yields CDR1 DFQATT and CDR2 SNEGSKA (reference sequence). The CDR3 consists of 10 residues. This chain's CDR3 is CVSARETQYF. CDR3 in DNA: TGCGTTAGCGCTCGGGAGACCCAGTACTTC.

This clonotype was seen many times. The CDR3 loop is CATSRASTETQYF. The DNA of the CDR3 is TGTGCCACCAGCAGGGCTAGCACAGAGACCCAGTACTTC. The chain has TRBV15 and TRBJ2-5; tentative D call: TRBD2 (5 bases). Looked up from germline, CDR1 is LNHNV and CDR2 is YYDKDF (reference sequence). V lost 3 bases and J lost 4, with 9 bases in between. The CDR3 is 13 amino acids.

This clonotype was detected many times. This chain joins TRBV11-2 and TRBJ1-6, with a possible D match to TRBD1 (5 bases). Germline CDR1 reads SGHAT; CDR2 reads FQNNGV. The length of the CDR3 is 17 residues. V was clipped by 4 bases and J by 0 bases, with 13 bases between them. DNA for the CDR3: TGTGCCAGCAGCTGGGACCAGTTTAGCTCCTATAATTCACCCCTCCACTTT. It is translated as CASSWDQFSSYNSPLHF.

This clonotype was detected only a few times. The chain combines TRBV5-1 with TRBJ1-5, with a weak D call TRBD1 (5 bases). V lost 0 bases, J lost 5 bases, and 12 bases lay in between. This CDR3 comprises 15 residues. Per the germline V gene, CDR1 is SGHRS and CDR2 is YFSETQ. The chain's CDR3 is CASSLAGTFYQPQHF. CDR3 nucleotide sequence: TGCGCCAGCAGCTTGGCAGGGACTTTTTATCAGCCCCAGCATTTT.

This clonotype has at least ten counts. The chain has TRBV12-3 or TRBV12-4 and TRBJ1-1; D unresolved. The CDR3 extends over 14 amino acids. The V and J ends lost 6 bases and 1 base respectively, with 12 bases between them. The CDR3 is CASSPGEANTEAFF. CDR3 nucleotides: TGTGCCAGCAGCCCCGGGGAAGCGAACACTGAAGCTTTCTTT.

The chain carries TRBV28 and TRBJ1-5; D call uncertain. In germline, CDR1 is MDHEN, CDR2 SYDVKM. This CDR3 has 15 residues. V lost 0 bases, J lost 2 bases, and 8 bases lay in between. This CDR3 reads CASSLWVRGNQPQHF. CDR3 nucleotide sequence: TGTGCCAGCAGTTTATGGGTACGCGGCAATCAGCCCCAGCATTTT. The full variable domain, completed using reference TRBV28 and TRBJ1-5, is DVKVTQSSRYLVKRTGEKVFLECVQDMDHENMFWYRQDPGLGLRLIYFSYDVKMKEKGDIPEGYSVSREKKERFSLILESASTNQTSMYLCASSLWVRGNQPQHFGDGTRLSIL.

This clonotype has a handful of counts. The J gene is TRBJ2-5, the V gene TRBV20-1, with 8 nucleotides matching TRBD1. The trim removed 3 bases at V and 5 bases at J, leaving 8 bases unmatched. Germline lookup yields CDR1 DFQATT and CDR2 SNEGSKA (reference sequence). The CDR3 covers 14 residues. In DNA form, the CDR3 reads TGCAGTGCTAGGGGAGGACAGGGCCGGGAGACCCAGTACTTC. This encodes CSARGGQGRETQYF.

This clonotype was recorded only once. The V gene is TRBV6-5, the J gene TRBJ2-7; 14 positions match TRBD2. CDR3 length equals 16 residues. Germline V gene lookup returns CDR1 MNHEY and CDR2 SVGAGI. J gave up 4 bases and V 2 bases, and 4 bases lay outside the gene matches. The CDR3 DNA reads as TGTGCCAGCAGTTACCCAGGGACTAGCGGGAGATACGAGCAGTACTTC. It specifies CASSYPGTSGRYEQYF.

This clonotype has more than one count but fewer than ten. CDR3 sequence: CASRNTVTGGYTF. The CDR3 nucleotides read TGTGCCAGCAGGAATACAGTGACTGGGGGCTACACCTTC. The chain recombines TRBV7-9 with TRBJ1-2; D ambiguous. CDR1 SEHNR and CDR2 FQNEAQ come from the germline V gene (reference sequence). The CDR3 totals 13 residues. V was pared by 6 bases and J by 8 bases, with 16 bases between.

This clonotype has a count of ten or more. The DNA for the CDR3 is TGCGCCAGCAGCTTTGACAGTTTAAGCACAGATACGCAGTATTTT. Amino acids: CASSFDSLSTDTQYF. The V and J genes are TRBV5-1 and TRBJ2-3; weak D call: TRBD1 (5 bases). The CDR3 loop spans 15 amino acids. Looked up from germline, CDR1 is SGHRS and CDR2 is YFSETQ. The V and J ends lost 2 bases and 0 bases respectively, with 10 bases between them.

This clonotype was observed a handful of times. The chain has TRBV10-3 and TRBJ2-1; D is unclear. CDR3 length equals 19 residues. Looked up from germline, CDR1 is ENHRY and CDR2 is SYGVKD. V gave up 0 bases and J gave up 4 bases, with 22 bases separating them. CDR3 protein: CAISESWTGDGSQYNEQFF. CDR3 nucleotide sequence: TGTGCCATCAGTGAGTCGTGGACCGGCGACGGGTCCCAATACAATGAGCAGTTCTTC.

This clonotype appeared a few times. The V gene is TRBV20-1, the J gene TRBJ2-3, with no clear D. This CDR3 is 12 amino acids long. The V end was cut by 1 base, the J end by 2 bases, with 4 bases between. Germline CDR1 is DFQATT and CDR2 is SNEGSKA (reference sequence). The CDR3 nucleotides are TGCAGTGCTAGAGCTATCACAGATACGCAGTATTTT. This codes for CSARAITDTQYF.

This clonotype has just a few counts. CDR3 loop: CSASGSYYFNEQFF. The CDR3, as DNA: TGCAGTGCTAGCGGGAGTTACTACTTCAATGAGCAGTTCTTC. V gene TRBV20-1 combines with J gene TRBJ2-1; the D gene is possibly TRBD2 (6 bases). The CDR3 extends over 14 amino acids. The V gene lost 3 bases and the J gene lost 6 bases, with 15 bases spanning the gap. Germline CDR1 reads DFQATT; CDR2 reads SNEGSKA (reference sequence).

In this sample, this clonotype turned up a few times. The chain couples TRBV29-1 to TRBJ1-4, with no clear D. This CDR3 spans 12 amino acids. V lost 5 bases and J 8 bases, leaving 12 bases between the germline ends. Germline lookup yields CDR1 SQVTM and CDR2 ANQGSEA. The CDR3 loop reads CSVKAVSEKLFF. In DNA form, the CDR3 reads TGCAGCGTTAAGGCAGTTTCCGAAAAACTGTTTTTT.

This clonotype was seen a handful of times. The chain is built from TRBV12-3 or TRBV12-4 and TRBJ2-7, with D maybe TRBD1 (6 bases). The CDR3 has 15 residues. Deletions cut 6 bases from V and 0 bases from J, with 15 bases between. The CDR3, as DNA: TGTGCCAGCAGCAAAACTAGGGACACCTCCTACGAGCAGTACTTC. Protein product: CASSKTRDTSYEQYF.